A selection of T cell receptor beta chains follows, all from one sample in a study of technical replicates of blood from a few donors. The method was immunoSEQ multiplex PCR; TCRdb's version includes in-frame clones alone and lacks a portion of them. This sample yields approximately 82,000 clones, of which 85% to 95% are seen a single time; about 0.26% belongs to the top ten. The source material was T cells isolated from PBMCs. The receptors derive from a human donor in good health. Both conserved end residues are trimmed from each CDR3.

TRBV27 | ASSLRDSPYEQY
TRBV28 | ASSLLLAGPHEQY
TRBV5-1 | ASARGGAETQY
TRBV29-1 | SGGGGMNTEAF
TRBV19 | ASQKQGSHGYT
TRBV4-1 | ASSQDKGTSLSYEQY
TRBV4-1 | ASSRPGQDGGYT
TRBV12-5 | ASGLAGGALTVANYGYT
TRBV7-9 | ASSSGQGAGETQY
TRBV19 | ASSGRAGPYEQY
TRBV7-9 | ASTPGGEAF
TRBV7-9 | ASSSHTVGLGNTIY
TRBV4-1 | ASSQVEGGDYGYT
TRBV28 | ASSRLNYGYT
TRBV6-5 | ASSYNYGEQF
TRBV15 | ATSRDKDSSYEQY
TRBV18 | ASSPHPQDYPLFEKLF